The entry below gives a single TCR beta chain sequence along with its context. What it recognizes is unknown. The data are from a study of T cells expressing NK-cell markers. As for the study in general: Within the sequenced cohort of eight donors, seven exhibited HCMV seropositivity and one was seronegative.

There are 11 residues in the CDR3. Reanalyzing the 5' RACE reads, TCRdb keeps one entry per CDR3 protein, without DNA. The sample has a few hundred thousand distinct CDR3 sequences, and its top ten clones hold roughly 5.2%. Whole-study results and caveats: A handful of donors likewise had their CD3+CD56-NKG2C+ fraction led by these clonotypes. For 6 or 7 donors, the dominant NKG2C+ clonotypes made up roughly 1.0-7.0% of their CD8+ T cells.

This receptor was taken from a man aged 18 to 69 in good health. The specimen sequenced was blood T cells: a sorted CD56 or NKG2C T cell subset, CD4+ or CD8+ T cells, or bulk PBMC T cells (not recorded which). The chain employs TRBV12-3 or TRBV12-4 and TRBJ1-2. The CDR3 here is CASSRTRGYTF.